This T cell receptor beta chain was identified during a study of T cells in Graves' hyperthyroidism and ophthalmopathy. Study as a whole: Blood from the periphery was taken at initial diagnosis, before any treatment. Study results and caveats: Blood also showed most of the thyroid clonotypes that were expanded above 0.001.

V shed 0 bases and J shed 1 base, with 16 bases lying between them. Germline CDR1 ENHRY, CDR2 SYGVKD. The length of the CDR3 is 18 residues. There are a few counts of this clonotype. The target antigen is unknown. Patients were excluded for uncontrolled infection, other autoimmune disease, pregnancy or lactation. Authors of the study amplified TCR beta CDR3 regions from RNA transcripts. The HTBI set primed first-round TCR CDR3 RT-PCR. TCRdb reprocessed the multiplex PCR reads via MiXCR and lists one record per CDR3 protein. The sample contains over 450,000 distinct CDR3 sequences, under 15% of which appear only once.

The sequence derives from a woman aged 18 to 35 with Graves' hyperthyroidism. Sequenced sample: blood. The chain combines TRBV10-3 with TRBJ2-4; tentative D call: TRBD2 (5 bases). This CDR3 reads CAISESTRGIVAKNIQYF. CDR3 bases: TGTGCCATCAGTGAGTCGACTCGAGGGATCGTGGCCAAAAACATTCAGTACTTC.